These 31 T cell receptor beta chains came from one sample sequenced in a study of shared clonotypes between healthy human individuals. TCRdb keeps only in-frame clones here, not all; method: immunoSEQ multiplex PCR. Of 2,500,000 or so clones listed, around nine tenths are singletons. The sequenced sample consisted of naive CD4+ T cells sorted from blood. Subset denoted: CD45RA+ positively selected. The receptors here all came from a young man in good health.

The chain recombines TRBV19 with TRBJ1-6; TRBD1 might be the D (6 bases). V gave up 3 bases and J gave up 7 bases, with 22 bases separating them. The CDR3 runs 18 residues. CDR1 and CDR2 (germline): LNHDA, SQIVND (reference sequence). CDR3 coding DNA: TGTGCCAGTAGTATCCCCATGACAGGCCGAAGGAGGAATTCACCCCTCCACTTT. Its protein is CASSIPMTGRRRNSPLHF.

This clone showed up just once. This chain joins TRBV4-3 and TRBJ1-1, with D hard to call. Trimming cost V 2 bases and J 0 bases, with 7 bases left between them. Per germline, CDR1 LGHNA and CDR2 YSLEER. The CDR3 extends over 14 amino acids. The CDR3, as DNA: TGCGCCAGCAGCCAATACCACCTGAACACTGAAGCTTTCTTT. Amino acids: CASSQYHLNTEAFF.

CDR3 residues: CASSGGGQSGLAGVNEQFF. Written as DNA, the CDR3 is TGTGCCAGCAGCGGTGGGGGACAGTCGGGACTAGCGGGAGTCAATGAGCAGTTCTTC. This sequence joins TRBV5-4 and TRBJ2-1; TRBD2 aligns across 14 bases. Germline loops: CDR1 SGHNT, CDR2 YYREEE (reference sequence). The CDR3 contains 19 residues. Germline trimming cut 4 bases from V and 6 bases from J; bases unmatched to any gene: 15. The full variable domain, with the rest looked up from reference TRBV5-4 and TRBJ2-1, is ETGVTQSPTHLIKTRGQQVTLRCSSQSGHNTVSWYQQALGQGPQFIFQYYREEENGRGNFPPRFSGLQFPNYSSELNVNALELDDSALYLCASSGGGQSGLAGVNEQFFGPGTRLTVL.

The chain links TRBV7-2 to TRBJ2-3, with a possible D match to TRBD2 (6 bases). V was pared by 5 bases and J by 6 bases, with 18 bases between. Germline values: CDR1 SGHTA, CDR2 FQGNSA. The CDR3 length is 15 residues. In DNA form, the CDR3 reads TGTGCCAGCAGCCCAATATCGGGCGGGACGGATACGCAGTATTTT. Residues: CASSPISGGTDTQYF.

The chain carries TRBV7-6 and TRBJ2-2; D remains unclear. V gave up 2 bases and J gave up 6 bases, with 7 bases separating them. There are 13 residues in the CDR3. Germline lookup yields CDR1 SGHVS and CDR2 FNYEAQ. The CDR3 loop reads CASSLTQAGELFF. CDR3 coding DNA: TGTGCCAGCAGCTTAACCCAGGCCGGGGAGCTGTTTTTT.

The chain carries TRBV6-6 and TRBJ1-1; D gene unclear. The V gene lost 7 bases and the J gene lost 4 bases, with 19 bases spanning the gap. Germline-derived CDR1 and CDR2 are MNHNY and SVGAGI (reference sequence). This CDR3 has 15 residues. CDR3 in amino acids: CASTKRIDMGTEAFF. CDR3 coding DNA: TGTGCCAGCACCAAACGGATCGACATGGGCACTGAAGCTTTCTTT.

Here the CDR3 DNA reads TGTGCCAGCAGTAACGGCAATGAGCAGTTCTTC. It is translated as CASSNGNEQFF. The V and J genes are TRBV6-5 and TRBJ2-1, with unresolved D. Trimming shortened V by 5 bases and J by 6 bases, and 5 bases separated the two germline ends. The CDR3 is 11 residues long. Per germline, CDR1 MNHEY and CDR2 SVGAGI.

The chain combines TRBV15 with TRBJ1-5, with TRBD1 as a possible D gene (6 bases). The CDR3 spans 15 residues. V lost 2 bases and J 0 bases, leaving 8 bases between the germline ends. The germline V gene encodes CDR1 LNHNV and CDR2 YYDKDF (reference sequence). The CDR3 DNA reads TGTGCCACCAGCAGACAGGGGAATAGCAATCAGCCCCAGCATTTT. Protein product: CATSRQGNSNQPQHF. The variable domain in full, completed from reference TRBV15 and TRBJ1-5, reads DAMVIQNPRYQVTQFGKPVTLSCSQTLNHNVMYWYQQKSSQAPKLLFHYYDKDFNNEADTPDNFQSRRPNTSFCFLDIRSPGLGDTAMYLCATSRQGNSNQPQHFGDGTRLSIL.

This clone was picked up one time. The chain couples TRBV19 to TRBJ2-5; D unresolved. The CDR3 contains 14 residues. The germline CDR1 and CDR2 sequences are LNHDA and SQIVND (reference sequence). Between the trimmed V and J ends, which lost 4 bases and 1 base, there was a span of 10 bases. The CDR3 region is CASSRGRAQETQYF. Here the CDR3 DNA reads TGTGCCAGTAGTAGGGGTAGGGCCCAAGAGACCCAGTACTTC.

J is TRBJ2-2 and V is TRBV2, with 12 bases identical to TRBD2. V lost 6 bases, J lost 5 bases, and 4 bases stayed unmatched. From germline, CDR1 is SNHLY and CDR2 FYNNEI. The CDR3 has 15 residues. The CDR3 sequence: CASRTSGSETGELFF. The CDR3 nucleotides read TGTGCCAGCAGGACTAGCGGGAGTGAAACCGGGGAGCTGTTTTTT.

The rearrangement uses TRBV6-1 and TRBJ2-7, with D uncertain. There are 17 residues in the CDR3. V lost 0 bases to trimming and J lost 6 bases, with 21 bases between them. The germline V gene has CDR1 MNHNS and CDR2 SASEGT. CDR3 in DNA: TGTGCCAGCAGTGAAGCCCTCATATCAGCAATAGCTAGCGAGCAGTACTTC. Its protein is CASSEALISAIASEQYF.

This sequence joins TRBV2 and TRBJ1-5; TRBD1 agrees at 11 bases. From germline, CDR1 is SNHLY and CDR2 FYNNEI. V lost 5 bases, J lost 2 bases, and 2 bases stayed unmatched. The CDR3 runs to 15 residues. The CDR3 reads CASSSGQGGNQPQHF. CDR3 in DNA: TGTGCCAGCAGTTCGGGACAGGGGGGCAATCAGCCCCAGCATTTT.

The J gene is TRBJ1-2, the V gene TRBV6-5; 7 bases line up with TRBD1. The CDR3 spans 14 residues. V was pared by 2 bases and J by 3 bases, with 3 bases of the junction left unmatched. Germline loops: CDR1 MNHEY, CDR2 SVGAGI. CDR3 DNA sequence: TGTGCCAGCAGTTACAGGGGGCGATACTATGGCTACACCTTC. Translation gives CASSYRGRYYGYTF.

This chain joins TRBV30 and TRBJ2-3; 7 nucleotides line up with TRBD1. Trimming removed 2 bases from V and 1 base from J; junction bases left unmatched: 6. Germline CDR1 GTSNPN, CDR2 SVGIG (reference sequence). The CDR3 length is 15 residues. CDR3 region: CAWSSTGWGTDTQYF. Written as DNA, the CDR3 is TGTGCCTGGAGTTCGACAGGGTGGGGCACAGATACGCAGTATTTT.

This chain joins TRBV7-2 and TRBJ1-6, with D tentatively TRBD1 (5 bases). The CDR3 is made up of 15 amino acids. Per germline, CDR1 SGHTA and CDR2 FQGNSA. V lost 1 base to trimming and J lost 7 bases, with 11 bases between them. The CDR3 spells CASSLEGTANSPLHF. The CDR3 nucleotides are TGTGCCAGCAGCTTAGAGGGGACGGCAAATTCACCCCTCCACTTT. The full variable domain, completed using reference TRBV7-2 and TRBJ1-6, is GAGVSQSPSNKVTEKGKDVELRCDPISGHTALYWYRQSLGQGLEFLIYFQGNSAPDKSGLPSDRFSAERTGGSVSTLTIQRTQQEDSAVYLCASSLEGTANSPLHFGNGTRLTVT.

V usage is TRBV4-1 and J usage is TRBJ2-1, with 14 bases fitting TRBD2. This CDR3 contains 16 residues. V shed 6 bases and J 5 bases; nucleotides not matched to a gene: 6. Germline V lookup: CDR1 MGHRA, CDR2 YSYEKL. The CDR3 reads CASSLGLAGGNNEQFF. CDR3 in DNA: TGCGCCAGCAGTCTAGGACTAGCGGGGGGCAACAATGAGCAGTTCTTC.

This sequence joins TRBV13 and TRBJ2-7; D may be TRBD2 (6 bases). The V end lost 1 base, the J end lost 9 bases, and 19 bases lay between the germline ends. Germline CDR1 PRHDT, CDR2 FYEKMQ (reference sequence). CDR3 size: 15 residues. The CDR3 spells CASSLAPGDPGRQYF. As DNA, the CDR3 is TGTGCCAGCAGCTTAGCACCGGGGGACCCCGGTCGGCAGTACTTC.

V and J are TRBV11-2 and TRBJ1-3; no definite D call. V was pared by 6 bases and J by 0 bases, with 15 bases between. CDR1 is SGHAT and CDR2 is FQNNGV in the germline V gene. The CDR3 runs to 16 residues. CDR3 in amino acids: CASRTAYRNSGNTIYF. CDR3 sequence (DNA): TGTGCCAGCAGAACTGCTTACAGAAACTCTGGAAACACCATATATTTT.

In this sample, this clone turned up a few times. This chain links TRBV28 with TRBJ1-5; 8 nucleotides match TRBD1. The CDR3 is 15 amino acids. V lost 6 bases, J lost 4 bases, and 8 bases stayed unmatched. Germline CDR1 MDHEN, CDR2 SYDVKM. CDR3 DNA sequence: TGTGCCAGCAGCTTCCGGGACAGGCCGAATCAGCCCCAGCATTTT. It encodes CASSFRDRPNQPQHF.

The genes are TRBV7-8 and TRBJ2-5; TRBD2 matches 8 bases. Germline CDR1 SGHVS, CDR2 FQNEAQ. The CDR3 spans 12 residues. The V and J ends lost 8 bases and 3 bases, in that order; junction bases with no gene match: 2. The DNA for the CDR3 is TGTGCCAGCCTCGGGGGGGAAGAGACCCAGTACTTC. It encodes CASLGGEETQYF.

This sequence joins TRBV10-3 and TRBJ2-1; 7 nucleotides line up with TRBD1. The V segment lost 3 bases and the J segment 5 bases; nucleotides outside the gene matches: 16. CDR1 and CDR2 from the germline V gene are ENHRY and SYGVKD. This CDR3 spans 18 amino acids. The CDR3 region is CAISDLVRGQVGDNEQFF. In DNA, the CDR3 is TGTGCCATCAGTGATCTGGTAAGGGGGCAAGTAGGTGACAATGAGCAGTTCTTC.

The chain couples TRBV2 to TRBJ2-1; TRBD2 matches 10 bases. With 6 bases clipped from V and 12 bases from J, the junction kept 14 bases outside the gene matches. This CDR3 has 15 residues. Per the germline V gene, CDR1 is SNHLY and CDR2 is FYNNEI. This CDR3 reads CASRDTSGVPHSQFF. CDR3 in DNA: TGTGCCAGCAGAGACACTAGCGGGGTCCCCCATTCGCAGTTCTTC. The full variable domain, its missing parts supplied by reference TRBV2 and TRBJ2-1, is EPEVTQTPSHQVTQMGQEVILRCVPISNHLYFYWYRQILGQKVEFLVSFYNNEISEKSEIFDDQFSVERPDGSNFTLKIRSTKLEDSAMYFCASRDTSGVPHSQFFGPGTRLTVL.

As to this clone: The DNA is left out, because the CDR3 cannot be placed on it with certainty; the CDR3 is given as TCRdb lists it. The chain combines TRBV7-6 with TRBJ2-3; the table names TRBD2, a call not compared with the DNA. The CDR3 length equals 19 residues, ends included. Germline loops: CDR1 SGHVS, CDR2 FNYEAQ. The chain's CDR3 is CASSSSSGLAGGVTDTQYF.

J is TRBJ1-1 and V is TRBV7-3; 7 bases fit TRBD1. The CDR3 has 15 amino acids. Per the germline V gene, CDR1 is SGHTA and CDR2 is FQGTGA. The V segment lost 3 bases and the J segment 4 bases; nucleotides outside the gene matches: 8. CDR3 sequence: CASSLKGGIGTEAFF. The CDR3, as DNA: TGTGCCAGCAGCTTGAAAGGGGGCATCGGCACTGAAGCTTTCTTT.

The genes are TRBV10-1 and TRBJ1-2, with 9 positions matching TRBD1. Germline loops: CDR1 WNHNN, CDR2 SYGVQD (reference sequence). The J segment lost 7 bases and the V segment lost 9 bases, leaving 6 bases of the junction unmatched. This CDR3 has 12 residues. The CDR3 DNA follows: TGCGCCAGGCCACAGGGGGCGCGTGGCTACACCTTC. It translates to CARPQGARGYTF.

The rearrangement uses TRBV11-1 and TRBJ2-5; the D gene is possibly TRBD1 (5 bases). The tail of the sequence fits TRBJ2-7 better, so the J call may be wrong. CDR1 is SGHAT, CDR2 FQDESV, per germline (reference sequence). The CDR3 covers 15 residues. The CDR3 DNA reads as TGTGCCAGCAGCTTAGCGTTGAAGGGGATTCGCGAGCAGTACTTC. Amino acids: CASSLALKGIREQYF.

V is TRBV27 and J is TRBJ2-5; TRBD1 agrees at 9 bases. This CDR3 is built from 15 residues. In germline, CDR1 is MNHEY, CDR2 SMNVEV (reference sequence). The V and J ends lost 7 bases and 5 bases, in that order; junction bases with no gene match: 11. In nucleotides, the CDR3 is TGTGCCAGCAATCGGGGACAGGGCCCGGGGGAGACCCAGTACTTC. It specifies CASNRGQGPGETQYF.

Written as DNA, the CDR3 is TGTGCCAGCAGCCAAGGCCCTTTTGAGTCTAGCGGGACTTACGAGCAGTACTTC. It is translated as CASSQGPFESSGTYEQYF. The rearrangement uses TRBV14 and TRBJ2-7, with 9 bases aligning to TRBD2. The CDR3 has 18 residues. The V gene end was trimmed by 1 base and the J gene end by 4 bases; junction bases not matched to a gene: 14. The germline CDR1 and CDR2 sequences are SGHDN and FVKESK.

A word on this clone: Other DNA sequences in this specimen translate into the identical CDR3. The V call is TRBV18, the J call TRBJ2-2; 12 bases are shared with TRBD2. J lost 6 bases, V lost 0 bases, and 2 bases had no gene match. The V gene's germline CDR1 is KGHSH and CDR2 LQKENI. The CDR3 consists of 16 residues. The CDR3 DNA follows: TGTGCCAGCTCACCACCGGGACTAGCGGGCGCCGGGGAGCTGTTTTTT. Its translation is CASSPPGLAGAGELFF.

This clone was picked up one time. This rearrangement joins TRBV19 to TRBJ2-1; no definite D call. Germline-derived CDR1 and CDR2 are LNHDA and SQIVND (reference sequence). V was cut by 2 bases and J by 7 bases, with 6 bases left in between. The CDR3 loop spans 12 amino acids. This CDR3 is CASSISRNEQFF. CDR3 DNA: TGTGCCAGTAGTATAAGCAGAAATGAGCAGTTCTTC.

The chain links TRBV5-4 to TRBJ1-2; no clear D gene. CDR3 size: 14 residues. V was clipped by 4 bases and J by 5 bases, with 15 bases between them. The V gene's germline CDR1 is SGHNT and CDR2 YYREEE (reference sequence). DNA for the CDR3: TGTGCCAGCAGCCCGCCCCAGGCCCCATATGGCTACACCTTC. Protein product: CASSPPQAPYGYTF.